This TCR beta chain was found in a study of T cells expressing NK-cell markers. The wider study: The TCR beta repertoires were obtained from sorted CD3+CD56+NKG2C+, CD3+CD56+NKG2C- and CD3+CD56-NKG2C+ T cells. Seven sequenced donors out of eight were HCMV-seropositive, one seronegative. Study results and limitations: NKG2C+ dominant clonotypes from roughly 6 donors made up about 1.0-7.5% of CD8+ T cells. HCMV specificity of expanded NKG2C+ T cell clones remained unclear.

Notes on this clonotype: Its target is unknown.

TCRdb reprocessed the 5' RACE reads; each CDR3 protein has one entry and no DNA is given. Recorded for this sample: approximately 150,000 distinct CDR3 sequences. The CDR3 loop spans 14 amino acids. Germline CDR1 is MNHNS and CDR2 is SASEGT. The gene calls are TRBV6-1 and TRBJ2-7. The sequencing input was blood T cells: a sorted CD56 or NKG2C T cell subset, CD4+ or CD8+ T cells, or bulk PBMC T cells (not recorded which). This TCR came from a man between 18 and 29 years old in good health. CDR3 in amino acids: CASSVAGPAYEQYF.